This TCR beta chain comes out of a study of shared clonotypes between healthy human individuals. For the study at large: Each donor's CD4 naive and CD4 memory cells filled three plates apiece, CD8 naive two, and CD8 memory one.

This CDR3 spans 16 amino acids. The V and J ends lost 2 bases and 2 bases respectively, with 13 bases between them. Germline V gene data show CDR1 as LGHNA and CDR2 as YSLEER. A word on this clone: Its antigen remains unknown.

Study-level results: Read depth was anticipated to influence clonotype sharing among donors.

Method: immunoSEQ multiplex PCR; TCRdb's copy keeps in-frame clones and lacks some. This sample has a few million clones, with over 85% found just once. The chain recombines TRBV4-3 with TRBJ2-1; D not certain. This TCR was sampled from a man between 18 and 35 years old in good health. Some clones in this sample may be carry-over from other donors' samples. The source material was naive CD4+ T cells from PBMCs. Specified subset: CD45RA+ positively selected. CDR3 bases: TGCGCCAGCAGCCAACAACCAGGTGGACCCTACAATGAGCAGTTCTTC. Translation gives CASSQQPGGPYNEQFF.